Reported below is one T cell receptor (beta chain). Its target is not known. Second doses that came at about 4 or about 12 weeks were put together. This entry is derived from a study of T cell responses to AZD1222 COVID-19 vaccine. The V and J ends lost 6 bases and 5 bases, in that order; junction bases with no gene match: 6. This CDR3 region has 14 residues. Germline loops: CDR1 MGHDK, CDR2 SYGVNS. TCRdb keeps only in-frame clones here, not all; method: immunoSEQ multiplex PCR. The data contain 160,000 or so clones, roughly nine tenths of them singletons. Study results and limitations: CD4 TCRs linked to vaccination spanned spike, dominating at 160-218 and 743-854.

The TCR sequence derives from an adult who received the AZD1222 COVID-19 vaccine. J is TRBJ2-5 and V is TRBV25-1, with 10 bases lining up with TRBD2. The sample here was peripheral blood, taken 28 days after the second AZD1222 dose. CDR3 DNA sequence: TGTGCCAGCAGCAGCGGGGGGGCTGGGGAGACCCAGTACTTC. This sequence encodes CASSSGGAGETQYF.